Listed below are T cell receptor beta chains from one sample, sequenced in a study of CD8 T cells in Susac syndrome. TCRdb redid the calling of the immunoSEQ multiplex PCR reads with MiXCR, one entry per CDR3 protein. The table has about 130,000 distinct CDR3 sequences, more than 75% seen once. The sequencing input was CD8+ T cells from PBMCs. The receptors originated from a human donor with multiple sclerosis. CDR3s include the opening cysteine and the closing phenylalanine or tryptophan. The order of the fields is V gene, CDR3 protein.

TRBV5-1,CASADGGTGELFF
TRBV6-5,CASTYGVLYGYTF
TRBV23-1,CASSQLGQTGGNSNQPQHF
TRBV3-1,CASSQGSGSGANVLTF
TRBV6-1,CASSLPGGSTDTQYF
TRBV7-9,CASSLPGASEQYF
TRBV19,CASHSTGGPFNEQFF
TRBV11-2,CASSLDLAVEQFF
TRBV9,CASSPLVTGSYEQYF
TRBV20-1,CSAATPGLPEAFF
TRBV9,CASSAGTASSYNEQFF
TRBV27,CASSLLGPYTEAFF
TRBV30,CASFRRGYEQYF
TRBV29-1,CSVEVGTSGIGEQFF
TRBV28,CASTPLRGAHTF
TRBV6-4,CASSGGQGADTQYF
TRBV6-5,CASSYSEGNQPQHF
TRBV3-1,CASSQEWGAGNEQFF
TRBV6-1,CASSEPLPSAAYEQYF
TRBV30,CAWRGLAGELFF
TRBV2,CASSGPRDRASTEAFF
TRBV12-5,CASGSRLAGGPVDTQYF
TRBV20-1,CSASSEERPNEQFF
TRBV7-9,CASSLVRTEAFF
TRBV4-1,CASSQVGRGTYEQYF
TRBV29-1,CSVVSGRVAENEQFF
TRBV3-1,CASSEGTSVRDTQYF
TRBV7-9,CASSPGLAALRQYF
TRBV28,CASQLPEFYEQYF
TRBV27,CASSNRGGNQPQHF
TRBV4-1,CASSQLGQGYEQYF
TRBV27,CASSLSGRGYEQYF
TRBV7-8,CASSLGQGSGELFF
TRBV5-1,CASSPDHRGNEQYF
TRBV28,CASSRIKAGTDTQYF
TRBV19,CASSPRTSGTAETQYF
TRBV7-9,CASSLGYGGPRTEAFF